Detailed here is one T cell receptor beta chain. Its antigen is unknown. Assay: immunoSEQ multiplex PCR; the TCRdb copy retains only in-frame clones and omits some. The sample carries under 65,000 clones, more than 75% recorded once. This sample was included in a study of OX40 agonist ivuxolimab in advanced cancers. Study-level background: Ivuxolimab doses were 0.01, 0.1, 0.3, 1.5, 3 or 10 mg/kg every 2 weeks. Study findings and constraints: Patients with a partial response at 0.1-3.0 mg/kg had among the lowest clonal expansion.

The sequenced sample was CD4+ or CD8+ T cells sorted from blood, obtained in a trial of the OX40 agonist ivuxolimab. The clonotype comes from an adult with an advanced solid tumor such as melanoma, head and neck, liver or kidney cancer.

As DNA, the CDR3 is TGCAGCGTTCGGGGCGGGAGAAGGGAAGAGACCCAGTACTTC. Its translation: CSVRGGRREETQYF. The V gene is TRBV29-1, the J gene TRBJ2-5; 7 bases are shared with TRBD2. Trimming cost V 5 bases and J 3 bases; bases outside gene matches: 9. CDR3 length equals 14 residues. CDR1 is SQVTM, CDR2 ANQGSEA, per germline. The variable domain in full, with the rest retrieved from reference TRBV29-1 and TRBJ2-5, is SAVISQKPSRDICQRGTSLTIQCQVDSQVTMMFWYRQQPGQSLTLIATANQGSEATYESGFVIDKFPISRPNLTFSTLTVSNMSPEDSSIYLCSVRGGRREETQYFGPGTRLLVL.